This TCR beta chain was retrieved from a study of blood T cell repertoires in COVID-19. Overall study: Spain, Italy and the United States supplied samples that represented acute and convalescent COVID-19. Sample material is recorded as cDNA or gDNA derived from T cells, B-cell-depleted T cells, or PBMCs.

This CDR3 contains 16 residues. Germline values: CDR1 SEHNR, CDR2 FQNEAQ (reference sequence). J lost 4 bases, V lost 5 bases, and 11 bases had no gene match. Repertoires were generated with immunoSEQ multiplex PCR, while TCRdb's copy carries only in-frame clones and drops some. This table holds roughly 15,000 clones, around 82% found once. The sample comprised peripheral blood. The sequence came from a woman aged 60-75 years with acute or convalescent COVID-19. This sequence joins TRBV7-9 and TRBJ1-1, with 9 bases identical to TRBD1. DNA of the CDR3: TGTGCCAGCAGCCAGCCGGTTCCGACAGGGGGCACTGAAGCTTTCTTT. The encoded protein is CASSQPVPTGGTEAFF.